This TCR beta chain emerged from a study of blood T cell repertoires in COVID-19. Whole-study context: There were acute and convalescent COVID-19 samples, and they came from the United States, Italy and Spain. Nucleic acid was either cDNA or gDNA, and it came from T cells, B-cell-depleted T cells, or PBMCs.

As handled by the study authors: Nucleated cell counts were estimated from reference gene primer amplification. The method was immunoSEQ multiplex PCR; TCRdb's version includes in-frame clones alone and lacks a portion of them. V and J calls and clone size are as listed in that table; D and trimming were resolved from the DNA. This sample yields about 66,000 clones, of which about 86% are seen a single time; approximately 6.6% belongs to the top ten. Trimming pared 3 bases from V and 11 bases from J, leaving 23 bases between. The CDR3 has 15 amino acids. Germline V gene data show CDR1 as SGHNT and CDR2 as YYREEE (reference sequence).

The gene calls are TRBV5-4 and TRBJ1-2; TRBD1 might be the D (5 bases). The receptor comes from a man aged 45-60 years with active COVID-19. The sample taken for sequencing was peripheral blood. CDR3: CASSSYAEARRQYTF. CDR3 nucleotide sequence: TGTGCCAGCAGCTCGTACGCCGAGGCTCGAAGACAGTACACCTTC.